This is a list of T cell receptor beta chains from one sample in a study of shared clonotypes between healthy human individuals. Data came from immunoSEQ multiplex PCR; TCRdb stores just in-frame clones and leaves some out. The repertoire holds some 2.3 million clones, more than 85% seen once, with approximately 0.4% in the top ten. The sequenced material came from naive CD4+ T cells from PBMCs. The source of these receptors is a man between 18 and 29 years old in good health. Some clones in this sample may be carry-over from other donors' samples. CDR3s include the opening cysteine and the closing phenylalanine or tryptophan. D genes are given only for firm matches. Some rows mark clone size as missing; the rest say once, few, many or name a class of expanded clone.

d_call | clone_size | j_call | v_call | cdr3_nt | cdr3_aa
TRBD1 | NA | TRBJ2-7 | TRBV18 | TGTGCCAGCTCACGATCCGGGACAGGGCGGAACTACGAGCAGTACTTC | CASSRSGTGRNYEQYF
TRBD1 | NA | TRBJ1-1 | TRBV29-1 | TGCAGCGTTCGACCGCAGGGGGCCACTGAAGCTTTCTTT | CSVRPQGATEAFF
TRBD1 | NA | TRBJ2-7 | TRBV10-3 | TGTGCCATCAGTCAGCCGGGACAGGGGGCTTACGAGCAGTACTTC | CAISQPGQGAYEQYF
NA | once | TRBJ2-5 | TRBV5-4 | TGTGCCAGCAGCTCAGACCCAACTAGTAAAGAGACCCAGTACTTC | CASSSDPTSKETQYF
TRBD1 | NA | TRBJ2-7 | TRBV4-1 | TGCGCCAGCAGCCAGAGGAGGTTGGGACAGGGGATTTACGAGCAGTACTTC | CASSQRRLGQGIYEQYF
TRBD1 | NA | TRBJ1-2 | TRBV6-6 | TGTGCCAGCGGGACAGGGGGCTATGGCTACACCTTC | CASGTGGYGYTF
NA | NA | TRBJ1-5 | TRBV30 | TGTGCCTGGGACAATTATGGTCAGCCCCAGCATTTT | CAWDNYGQPQHF
TRBD1 | NA | TRBJ2-7 | TRBV27 | TGTGCCAGCAGTTTCAATGGGGACAGGGGCCTTCACTTC | CASSFNGDRGLHF
NA | NA | TRBJ1-2 | TRBV29-1 | TGCAGCGCACAAGGGGGGATAGGTGGCTACACCTTC | CSAQGGIGGYTF
NA | NA | TRBJ2-5 | TRBV18 | TGTGCCAGCTCACCATTGGTCGGGGGCCAAGAGACCCAGTACTTC | CASSPLVGGQETQYF
TRBD1 | NA | TRBJ2-3 | TRBV29-1 | TGCAGCGTTGGACAGGGGACCGTTACAGATACGCAGTATTTT | CSVGQGTVTDTQYF
TRBD2 | NA | TRBJ2-3 | TRBV29-1 | TGCAGCGTTGACCGCACTAGCGGGAGTTTTGGTACGCAGTATTTT | CSVDRTSGSFGTQYF
NA | NA | TRBJ2-2 | TRBV14 | TGTGCCAGCAGCCTCGGCGGGACAAGGAACACCGGGGAGCTGTTTTTT | CASSLGGTRNTGELFF
NA | NA | TRBJ2-1 | TRBV7-2 | TGTGCCAGCAGCCTCCCCCTGAATGAGCAGTTCTTC | CASSLPLNEQFF
NA | NA | TRBJ2-2 | TRBV18 | TGTGCCAGCTCAAAGGGACAGAACACCGGGGAGCTGTTTTTT | CASSKGQNTGELFF
NA | few | TRBJ1-1 | TRBV19 | TGTGCCAGTAGTGCCAGGGACATGAACACTGAAGCTTTCTTT | CASSARDMNTEAFF
TRBD1 | NA | TRBJ2-7 | TRBV9 | TGTGCCAGCAGCGTAGGGACAGGCCCAACCTACGAGCAGTACTTC | CASSVGTGPTYEQYF